This TCR beta chain was sequenced in a study of cytomegalovirus exposure and HLA in healthy donors. Overall study findings and caveats: Segments of the TCR beta V type were, in most cases, productive about 90% or about 30% of the time in an earlier analysis. It was confirmed in vitro that three of the CMV-associated chains were specific for CMV antigens.

A multiplex PCR was run with 60 Vbeta primers and 13 Jbeta primers. In the original analysis: Later reanalysis found about 78 million unique TCR beta chains, around 11 million of them shared. Clones were read by immunoSEQ multiplex PCR, and TCRdb kept only the in-frame ones, dropping some. The V and J calls and clone size were taken over from that table, and D and trimming were inferred from the DNA. This table holds 200,000 to 300,000 clones, roughly 82% found once. In the case of this clone: Its antigen is still unknown.

J lost 0 bases, V lost 1 base, and 6 bases had no gene match. Per the germline V gene, CDR1 is LGHNA and CDR2 is YNFKEQ. This CDR3 comprises 17 residues. V gene TRBV4-2 combines with J gene TRBJ1-5, with 7 bases matching TRBD1. The source material was PBMCs. The TCR sequence derives from a woman aged 35 to 49 in good health and CMV-seropositive. The CDR3 region is CASSQAARDSSNQPQHF. In nucleotides, the CDR3 is TGTGCCAGCAGCCAAGCAGCCCGGGACAGTAGCAATCAGCCCCAGCATTTT.